The T cell receptor (beta chain) under discussion was sequenced for a study of technical replicates of blood from several donors. CDR1 is SGHTA, CDR2 FQGNSA, per germline. The V gene end was trimmed by 6 bases and the J gene end by 7 bases; junction bases not matched to a gene: 16. The CDR3 length is 17 residues. Sequencing used immunoSEQ multiplex PCR; TCRdb keeps in-frame clones, though not all of them. This sample carries tens of thousands of clones, just under 95% of them seen once, and the ten largest clones take less than 4.5%. Sequences were obtained from PBMCs. The clonotype was recovered from a human donor in good health. Some clones in this sample may be carry-over from other donors' samples. The chain couples TRBV7-2 to TRBJ2-1; 9 bases align to TRBD1. For the CDR3, the DNA is TGTGCCAGCAGAAAACAGGGACAGGGAAAATGGGTGAATGAGCAGTTCTTC. Translated, it gives CASRKQGQGKWVNEQFF.